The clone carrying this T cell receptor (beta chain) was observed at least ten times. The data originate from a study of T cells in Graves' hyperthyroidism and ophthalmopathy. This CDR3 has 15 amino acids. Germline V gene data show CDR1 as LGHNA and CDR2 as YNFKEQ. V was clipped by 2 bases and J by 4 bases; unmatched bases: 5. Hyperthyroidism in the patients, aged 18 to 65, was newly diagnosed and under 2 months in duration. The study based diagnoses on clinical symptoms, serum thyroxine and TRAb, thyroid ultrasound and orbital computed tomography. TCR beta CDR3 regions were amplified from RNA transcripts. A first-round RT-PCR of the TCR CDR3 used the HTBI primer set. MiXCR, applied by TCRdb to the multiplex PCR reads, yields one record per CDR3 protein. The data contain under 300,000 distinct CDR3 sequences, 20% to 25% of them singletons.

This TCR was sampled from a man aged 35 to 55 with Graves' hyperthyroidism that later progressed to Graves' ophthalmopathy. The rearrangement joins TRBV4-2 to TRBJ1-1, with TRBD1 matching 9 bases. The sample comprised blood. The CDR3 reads CASSQPDRGGTEAFF. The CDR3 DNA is TGTGCCAGCAGCCAACCGGACAGGGGAGGCACTGAAGCTTTCTTT.